This T cell receptor beta chain was identified during a study of OX40 agonist ivuxolimab in advanced cancers. Germline V CDR1 and CDR2: SNHLY, FYNNEI. The CDR3 sequence is 15 residues long. V lost 6 bases, J lost 0 bases, and 4 bases stayed unmatched. Data came from immunoSEQ multiplex PCR; TCRdb stores just in-frame clones and leaves some out. This sample yields 100,000 or so clones, of which less than 95% are seen a single time; roughly 0.3% belongs to the top ten. The V call is TRBV2, the J call TRBJ2-2, with 7 bases fitting TRBD1. This TCR came from an adult with an advanced solid tumor such as melanoma, head and neck, liver or kidney cancer. Sequencing used CD4+ or CD8+ T cells sorted from blood, obtained in a trial of the OX40 agonist ivuxolimab. This CDR3 is CASRTGTSNTGELFF. The CDR3 region has the DNA TGTGCCAGCAGGACAGGGACATCGAACACCGGGGAGCTGTTTTTT.